A few counts support the clone carrying this T cell receptor (beta chain). This sample was taken from a study of human T cells and chemical hapten exposure. Study as a whole: Patients, a majority of them female, were diagnosed with alopecia areata, totalis or universalis.

TCRdb analysed the RACE reads with MiXCR anew, one entry per CDR3 protein. The profile covers under 200,000 distinct CDR3 sequences, with 25% to 30% appearing a single time and about 2.8% taken by the ten largest. Indicated time point: pre-sensitization, week 0. Treatment described: therapeutic diphenylcyclopropenone sensitization with weekly scalp DPC. The drawing of blood occurred before each patch test was applied. CDR3 length equals 16 residues. The ends lost 3 bases at V and 4 bases at J; junction bases unmatched: 9. In germline, CDR1 is SGDLS, CDR2 YYNGEE. The origin of this receptor is a woman under 40 with alopecia areata. Some clones in this sample may be carry-over from other donors' samples. The source was whole blood, collected in connection with sensitization to the hapten diphenylcyclopropenone (DPC). The chain links TRBV9 to TRBJ2-7; 11 bases are shared with TRBD2. CDR3 protein: CASSADLAGGRYEQYF. In DNA, the CDR3 is TGTGCCAGCAGCGCCGACCTAGCGGGGGGCCGGTACGAGCAGTACTTC.